The rows below give T cell receptor beta chains drawn from one sample of a study of blood T cell repertoires in COVID-19. Some clones are missing from TCRdb's copy, which holds only in-frame ones; the method was immunoSEQ multiplex PCR. The data contain around 370,000 clones, roughly 90% of them singletons. The specimen was peripheral blood. These receptors came from a woman aged 70-85 years with COVID-19, enrolled during active disease. The CDR3 runs from the conserved cysteine through the conserved F or W. The D gene is left open where the match is weak. Only some rows state a clone size, as once, few, many or a class for expanded clones.

j_gene,d_gene,abundance,v_gene,CDR3aa,CDR3nt
TRBJ1-1,-,-,TRBV27,CASSLSPGRGRLANTEAFF,TGTGCCAGCAGTTTATCCCCCGGCAGGGGTCGGTTAGCAAACACTGAAGCTTTCTTT
TRBJ2-1,TRBD2,-,TRBV5-6,CAPRRGGLAGEDEQFF,TGTGCCCCCCGCCGGGGGGGACTAGCGGGGGAGGATGAGCAGTTCTTC
TRBJ1-2,TRBD1,-,TRBV5-8,CASSLLDRAYGYTF,TGTGCCAGCAGCCTACTGGACAGGGCCTATGGCTACACCTTC
TRBJ1-1,-,once,TRBV7-9,CASSLDGGKRAEAFF,TGTGCCAGCAGCTTAGATGGGGGTAAGCGGGCTGAAGCTTTCTTT
TRBJ1-1,TRBD1,few,TRBV27,CASSFGQGGTEAFF,TGTGCCAGCAGTTTCGGACAGGGGGGGACTGAAGCTTTCTTT
TRBJ2-7,TRBD1,few,TRBV2,CASLNPETGRYEQYF,TGTGCCAGCCTTAACCCTGAGACAGGGCGGTACGAGCAGTACTTC
TRBJ2-7,TRBD2,few,TRBV7-3,CASSFGTSGSYEQYF,TGTGCCAGCAGCTTCGGGACTAGCGGATCCTACGAGCAGTACTTC
TRBJ1-5,TRBD1,-,TRBV19,CASRGTGGVNQPQHF,TGTGCCAGTAGGGGGACAGGGGGTGTCAATCAGCCCCAGCATTTT
TRBJ1-1,-,-,TRBV7-9,CASSLGRSLAEAFF,TGTGCCAGCAGCTTAGGCAGGTCTTTAGCTGAAGCTTTCTTT
TRBJ2-4,-,-,TRBV5-1,CASSLGSGLRNIQYF,TGCGCCAGCAGCTTGGGTTCAGGGTTAAGAAACATTCAGTACTTC
TRBJ2-1,TRBD1,-,TRBV5-6,CASSFQGAGYNEQFF,TGTGCCAGCAGCTTCCAGGGGGCCGGGTACAATGAGCAGTTCTTC
TRBJ1-1,-,-,TRBV7-2,CASSSVTGSAFF,TGTGCCAGCAGCTCGGTAACAGGGTCAGCTTTCTTT
TRBJ2-2,-,-,TRBV10-3,CAISDGVGELFF,TGTGCCATCAGTGACGGAGTCGGGGAGCTGTTTTTT
TRBJ2-1,-,once,TRBV24-1,CATSDAQGGSYNEQFF,TGTGCCACCAGTGACGCACAGGGAGGGTCCTACAATGAGCAGTTCTTC
TRBJ1-6,TRBD1,-,TRBV28,CASSPPDRGLSPLHF,TGTGCCAGCAGTCCCCCGGACAGGGGCCTTTCACCCCTCCACTTT
TRBJ2-5,-,-,TRBV13,CASSLDEGRQETQYF,TGTGCCAGCAGCTTAGATGAGGGCAGGCAAGAGACCCAGTACTTC
TRBJ1-4,-,-,TRBV24-1,CATSDSRGPNEKLFF,TGTGCCACCAGTGATTCCAGGGGTCCTAATGAAAAACTGTTTTTT